The next 29 T cell receptor beta chains were all read from a single sample in a study of blood T cell repertoires in COVID-19. Here immunoSEQ multiplex PCR was the method, and the copy in TCRdb shows in-frame clones only, minus some. The profile shows roughly 360,000 clones, roughly four fifths of them singletons. The sample comprised PBMCs or T cells enriched from blood (not recorded which). All receptors come from a woman in her 50s who had recovered from COVID-19.

The chain joins TRBV7-2 to TRBJ1-1; TRBD1 is a possible D gene (6 bases). CDR3 length equals 14 residues. Germline CDR1 reads SGHTA; CDR2 reads FQGNSA. V was clipped by 5 bases and J by 8 bases, with 18 bases between them. DNA for the CDR3: TGTGCCAGCAGCATACGACAGGTATTAAACGAAGCTTTCTTT. It encodes CASSIRQVLNEAFF. Supplemented by reference TRBV7-2 and TRBJ1-1, the full variable domain reads GAGVSQSPSNKVTEKGKDVELRCDPISGHTALYWYRQSLGQGLEFLIYFQGNSAPDKSGLPSDRFSAERTGGSVSTLTIQRTQQEDSAVYLCASSIRQVLNEAFFGQGTRLTVV.

CDR3 sequence: CASSFETGSGHSNQPQHF. DNA of the CDR3: TGTGCCAGCAGTTTTGAGACAGGGTCAGGACATAGCAATCAGCCCCAGCATTTT. This chain connects TRBV6-2 or TRBV6-3 to TRBJ1-5; 7 bases match TRBD1. Germline trimming cut 4 bases from V and 0 bases from J; bases unmatched to any gene: 12. The CDR3 has 18 amino acids. Germline V lookup: CDR1 MNHEY, CDR2 SVGEGT.

The chain uses TRBV3-1 (or the pseudogene TRBV3-2) and TRBJ1-1, with D perhaps matching TRBD1 (6 bases). Germline lookup yields CDR1 LGHDT and CDR2 YNNKEL (reference sequence). Trimming removed 3 bases at V and 0 bases at J, with 8 bases between. The CDR3 is made up of 14 amino acids. The CDR3 loop is CASSQGALNTEAFF. CDR3 in DNA: TGTGCCAGCAGCCAGGGGGCCCTGAACACTGAAGCTTTCTTT.

The genes are TRBV27 and TRBJ1-1; 10 positions match TRBD1. After removal of 5 bases from V and 10 bases from J, the junction contained 13 bases not matched to a gene. The germline V gene encodes CDR1 MNHEY and CDR2 SMNVEV (reference sequence). CDR3 length: 15 amino acids. CDR3 residues: CASSPTPRTGGVAFF. The CDR3 nucleotides are TGTGCCAGCAGTCCGACCCCTCGGACAGGGGGGGTAGCTTTCTTT.

Worth noting for this clone: This may be a read error, as it is one base from a much larger clone. The chain joins TRBV19 to TRBJ1-2; 12 nucleotides align to TRBD1. The V and J ends lost 11 bases and 8 bases, in that order; junction bases with no gene match: 12. Germline V CDR1 and CDR2: LNHDA, SQIVND (reference sequence). CDR3 size: 14 residues. The CDR3 loop reads CARLGGDRGRGYTF. The CDR3 nucleotides are TGTGCCCGCCTGGGGGGGGACAGGGGGCGAGGCTACACCTTC.

Only one count was recorded for this clone. The chain has TRBV7-2 and TRBJ2-1, with D hard to call. V was cut by 5 bases and J by 10 bases, with 15 bases left in between. The CDR3 extends over 13 amino acids. CDR1 is SGHTA, CDR2 FQGNSA, per germline. The CDR3 reads CASSPFQLWEQFF. The CDR3 DNA is TGTGCCAGCAGCCCCTTTCAGTTGTGGGAGCAGTTCTTC. The full variable domain, with the rest looked up from reference TRBV7-2 and TRBJ2-1, is GAGVSQSPSNKVTEKGKDVELRCDPISGHTALYWYRQSLGQGLEFLIYFQGNSAPDKSGLPSDRFSAERTGGSVSTLTIQRTQQEDSAVYLCASSPFQLWEQFFGPGTRLTVL.

The rearrangement joins TRBV6-2 or TRBV6-3 to TRBJ1-1, with a weak D call TRBD1 (5 bases). Deletions cut 6 bases from V and 8 bases from J, with 19 bases between. The CDR3 is 14 residues long. The V gene's germline CDR1 is MNHEY and CDR2 SVGEGT. Here the CDR3 reads CASSRAGIGAEAFF. DNA for the CDR3: TGTGCCAGCAGCCGCGCAGGGATTGGCGCGGAAGCTTTCTTT.

CDR3 DNA: TGTGCCAGCAGCTCGAAGCAGGGACATCTGGGGGACACCGGGGAGCTGTTTTTT. Translation: CASSSKQGHLGDTGELFF. The gene calls are TRBV12-1 and TRBJ2-2; the DNA was not used to check the table's D call, TRBD1. TRBV12-1 is described as a pseudogene. This CDR3 is built from 18 residues.

The chain links TRBV19 to TRBJ1-5; 12 nucleotides agree with TRBD1. Trimming at V came to 0 bases and at J to 7 bases, leaving 13 bases not matched to a gene. Germline loops: CDR1 LNHDA, CDR2 SQIVND (reference sequence). The CDR3 covers 19 residues. This CDR3 is CASSIEKAPGQGAEQPQHF. CDR3 bases: TGTGCCAGTAGTATAGAAAAAGCTCCGGGACAGGGGGCCGAGCAGCCCCAGCATTTT. Together with reference TRBV19 and TRBJ1-5, the CDR3 gives the full variable domain: DGGITQSPKYLFRKEGQNVTLSCEQNLNHDAMYWYRQDPGQGLRLIYYSQIVNDFQKGDIAEGYSVSREKKESFPLTVTSAQKNPTAFYLCASSIEKAPGQGAEQPQHFGDGTRLSIL.

The J gene is TRBJ2-7, the V gene TRBV2; 9 bases line up with TRBD2. CDR3 length: 17 amino acids. With 2 bases clipped from V and 4 bases from J, the junction kept 12 bases outside the gene matches. Germline V gene data show CDR1 as SNHLY and CDR2 as FYNNEI. This chain's CDR3 is CASSEFLSGGTGYEQYF. CDR3 DNA sequence: TGTGCCAGCAGTGAATTTCTGAGCGGGGGGACGGGATACGAGCAGTACTTC.

This chain uses TRBV10-1 with TRBJ2-1; TRBD2 agrees at 10 bases. CDR3 size: 15 residues. The ends lost 6 bases at V and 8 bases at J; junction bases unmatched: 10. Germline V gene lookup returns CDR1 WNHNN and CDR2 SYGVQD (reference sequence). DNA for the CDR3: TGCGCCAGCAGGGCCGGGACTAGCGCTAGCGATGAGCAGTTCTTC. Protein sequence: CASRAGTSASDEQFF.

The genes are TRBV3-1 (or the pseudogene TRBV3-2) and TRBJ2-3, with 7 bases that match TRBD2. This CDR3 comprises 16 residues. The junction had 10 bases not matched to a gene; V was cut back by 5 bases and J by 2 bases. Per germline, CDR1 LGHDT and CDR2 YNNKEL (reference sequence). The DNA of the CDR3 is TGTGCCAGCAGCTTTTGGGGGAGGGAACCCACAGATACGCAGTATTTT. As protein: CASSFWGREPTDTQYF.

The chain carries TRBV5-1 and TRBJ2-5; 10 nucleotides agree with TRBD2. The CDR3 length is 16 residues. Germline V gene sequence: CDR1 SGHRS, CDR2 YFSETQ. Trimming took 6 bases from V and 9 from J; bases not matched to a gene: 17. The CDR3 DNA is TGCGCCAGCACCCCCCTTAGCGGGGGGAAATCTGGGGCCCAGTACTTC. This gives the protein CASTPLSGGKSGAQYF.

DNA of the CDR3: TGTGCCAGCAGCCCCTACAGCGGGAGGTACACCGGGGAGCTGTTTTTT. Residues: CASSPYSGRYTGELFF. The rearrangement links TRBV3-1 (or the pseudogene TRBV3-2) to TRBJ2-2; 9 bases agree with TRBD2. The V gene end was trimmed by 4 bases and the J gene end by 3 bases; junction bases not matched to a gene: 6. Germline CDR1 reads LGHDT; CDR2 reads YNNKEL (reference sequence). This CDR3 is 16 amino acids long.

The rearrangement uses TRBV15 and TRBJ1-5; TRBD1 aligns across 7 bases. The V segment lost 1 base and the J segment 0 bases; nucleotides outside the gene matches: 6. Germline CDR1 is LNHNV and CDR2 is YYDKDF (reference sequence). This CDR3 has 17 amino acids. The CDR3 sequence is CATSRVRDSYSNQPQHF. The CDR3 region has the DNA TGTGCCACCAGCAGAGTCCGGGACAGCTATAGCAATCAGCCCCAGCATTTT.

CDR3 sequence reads: CASSQDPSGTGQYF. The DNA of the CDR3 is TGTGCCAGCAGCCAAGACCCCTCTGGGACAGGGCAGTACTTC. J is TRBJ2-4 and V is TRBV3-1 (or the pseudogene TRBV3-2); 9 bases fit TRBD1. Germline assignment: CDR1 LGHDT and CDR2 YNNKEL (reference sequence). The V and J ends lost 0 bases and 13 bases, in that order; junction bases with no gene match: 7. CDR3 size: 14 residues.

This clone was observed a handful of times. This CDR3 is also generated by other DNA sequences in the sample. CDR3: CASSLGLYEQYF. DNA for the CDR3: TGTGCCAGCAGTCTGGGACTCTACGAGCAGTACTTC. The chain employs TRBV12-3 or TRBV12-4 and TRBJ2-7; TRBD2 is a possible D gene (6 bases). The CDR3 has 12 amino acids. Trimming stripped 5 bases from V and 3 bases from J, with 8 bases between.

The rearrangement uses TRBV10-3 and TRBJ2-1; D may be TRBD2 (5 bases). From germline, CDR1 is ENHRY and CDR2 SYGVKD. The V gene lost 3 bases and the J gene lost 0 bases, with 15 bases spanning the gap. The CDR3 loop spans 17 amino acids. DNA for the CDR3: TGTGCCATCAGTGATCTGGTACGGGGAAGCTCCTACAATGAGCAGTTCTTC. Protein product: CAISDLVRGSSYNEQFF.

This sequence joins TRBV7-2 and TRBJ1-2, with D possibly being TRBD1 (6 bases). V gave up 1 base and J gave up 4 bases, with 16 bases separating them. Germline CDR1 and CDR2: SGHTA and FQGNSA. CDR3 length equals 16 residues. The CDR3 sequence: CASSLVFGGQLYGYTF. DNA for the CDR3: TGTGCCAGCAGCTTAGTATTTGGAGGACAGCTCTATGGCTACACCTTC. The full variable domain, rest sourced from reference TRBV7-2 and TRBJ1-2, is GAGVSQSPSNKVTEKGKDVELRCDPISGHTALYWYRQSLGQGLEFLIYFQGNSAPDKSGLPSDRFSAERTGGSVSTLTIQRTQQEDSAVYLCASSLVFGGQLYGYTFGSGTRLTVV.

To note about this clone: A read error is the likely source, as a far larger clone sits one nucleotide away. This chain uses TRBV11-3 with TRBJ1-3, with D unclear. The CDR3 totals 11 residues. Germline V gene sequence: CDR1 SGHNT, CDR2 YENEEA. Trimming shortened V by 8 bases and J by 2 bases, and 4 bases separated the two germline ends. The CDR3 DNA sequence: TGTGCCAGCTTAGCTGGAAACACCATATATTTT. Amino acids: CASLAGNTIYF.

The chain carries TRBV10-1 and TRBJ2-1, with 8 nucleotides matching TRBD2. The V and J ends lost 4 bases and 2 bases, in that order; junction bases with no gene match: 1. Germline V CDR1 and CDR2: WNHNN, SYGVQD (reference sequence). The CDR3 loop spans 14 amino acids. Here the CDR3 reads CASSGLATYNEQFF. As DNA, the CDR3 is TGCGCCAGCAGTGGACTAGCGACCTACAATGAGCAGTTCTTC.

This clone has just one count. The chain employs TRBV9 and TRBJ1-1; the D is unclear. The V end was cut by 1 base, the J end by 3 bases, with 7 bases between. CDR3 length: 13 residues. Germline CDR1 reads SGDLS; CDR2 reads YYNGEE. The CDR3: CASSVFQDTEAFF. The DNA of the CDR3 is TGTGCCAGCAGCGTATTTCAGGACACTGAAGCTTTCTTT.

The gene calls are TRBV13 and TRBJ2-2; D is undetermined. CDR3 size: 13 residues. Trimming pared 5 bases from V and 8 bases from J, leaving 12 bases between. The germline V gene has CDR1 PRHDT and CDR2 FYEKMQ (reference sequence). The CDR3 region is CASSPRGMGELFF. The CDR3 DNA follows: TGTGCCAGCAGCCCCCGAGGTATGGGGGAGCTGTTTTTT.

This chain connects TRBV2 to TRBJ1-1, with 8 bases fitting TRBD1. CDR3 length equals 13 residues. Germline V CDR1 and CDR2: SNHLY, FYNNEI. V shed 4 bases and J 5 bases; nucleotides not matched to a gene: 3. The DNA of the CDR3 is TGTGCCAGCAGTGGACAGGGGAAGACTGAAGCTTTCTTT. Residues: CASSGQGKTEAFF.

The V gene is TRBV11-2, the J gene TRBJ2-2; a possible D gene is TRBD2 (6 bases). V was cut by 2 bases and J by 5 bases, with 12 bases left in between. CDR1 SGHAT and CDR2 FQNNGV come from the germline V gene. The CDR3 is 15 amino acids. The CDR3 loop reads CASSLNTAGTGELFF. CDR3 DNA: TGTGCCAGCAGCTTAAATACGGCGGGAACCGGGGAGCTGTTTTTT.

CDR3 region: CASSTPGWYGYTF. CDR3 nucleotides: TGTGCCAGTAGTACTCCGGGTTGGTATGGCTACACCTTC. The chain carries TRBV19 and TRBJ1-2; D ambiguous. Germline V gives CDR1 LNHDA, CDR2 SQIVND (reference sequence). The CDR3 extends over 13 amino acids. The V end was cut by 4 bases, the J end by 5 bases, with 11 bases between.

The CDR3 is CASSTEMNTEAFF. Written as DNA, the CDR3 is TGTGCCAGCTCGACAGAAATGAACACTGAAGCTTTCTTT. The gene calls are TRBV6-4 and TRBJ1-1, with a tentative D call TRBD1 (5 bases). Trimming took 8 bases from V and 0 from J, leaving 10 bases between them. CDR1 is MRHNA and CDR2 is SNTAGT in the germline V gene. This CDR3 has 13 amino acids.

This chain links TRBV3-1 (or the pseudogene TRBV3-2) with TRBJ2-3; TRBD2 matches at 8 bases. In germline, CDR1 is LGHDT, CDR2 YNNKEL (reference sequence). The CDR3 has 12 amino acids. J lost 11 bases, V lost 3 bases, and 4 bases had no gene match. CDR3 in amino acids: CASSHSGSEQYF. CDR3 bases: TGTGCCAGCAGCCACAGCGGGAGCGAGCAGTATTTT.

V gene TRBV29-1 combines with J gene TRBJ1-2, with TRBD1 as a possible D gene (5 bases). This CDR3 has 13 residues. The germline V gene encodes CDR1 SQVTM and CDR2 ANQGSEA. V lost 1 base, J lost 7 bases, and 13 bases lay in between. The chain's CDR3 is CSVEVEGAGGYTF. Here the CDR3 DNA reads TGCAGCGTTGAAGTGGAAGGGGCCGGTGGCTACACCTTC.